These 21 T cell receptor beta chains came from one sample sequenced in a study of neurological immune-mediated disorders. In TCRdb, the 5' RACE reads were re-called with MiXCR into one record per CDR3 protein. Among around 46,000 distinct CDR3 sequences listed, roughly 25% were seen once. What was sequenced was PBMCs. These TCRs come from a woman in her 70s in good health.

This clonotype showed up many times. The chain employs TRBV5-1 and TRBJ2-3; D uncertain. The V end lost 2 bases, the J end lost 3 bases, and 10 bases lay between the germline ends. The CDR3 spans 14 residues. Germline values: CDR1 SGHRS, CDR2 YFSETQ. The CDR3 DNA reads as TGCGCCAGCAGCTTAGGAACTCAAACAGATACGCAGTATTTT. Its translation is CASSLGTQTDTQYF.

This rearrangement joins TRBV6-6 to TRBJ2-7, with 11 bases that match TRBD1. Germline CDR1 reads MNHNY; CDR2 reads SVGAGI (reference sequence). The CDR3 is 13 amino acids. V shed 5 bases and J 8 bases; nucleotides not matched to a gene: 5. The CDR3 sequence: CASSPGQGAKQYF. CDR3 bases: TGTGCCAGCAGTCCTGGACAGGGGGCGAAGCAGTACTTC.

This clonotype has at least ten counts. The chain employs TRBV20-1 and TRBJ2-7; D is possibly TRBD1 or TRBD2 (7 bases each). V was clipped by 6 bases and J by 4 bases, with 16 bases between them. Germline V lookup: CDR1 DFQATT, CDR2 SNEGSKA (reference sequence). This CDR3 region has 13 residues. CDR3 amino acids: CSAERDSGYEQYF. DNA of the CDR3: TGCAGTGCCGAGCGGGACAGCGGATACGAGCAGTACTTC.

The rearrangement joins TRBV24-1 to TRBJ2-1, with D tentatively TRBD1 or TRBD2 (6 bases each). Germline V gene sequence: CDR1 KGHDR, CDR2 SFDVKD. The CDR3 has 17 amino acids. Trimming left V 4 bases short and J 8 bases short, with 23 bases between. CDR3 DNA sequence: TGTGCCACCAGTGACCGGGTCGGGGGCCCACGGGGCGATGAGCAGTTCTTC. It is translated as CATSDRVGGPRGDEQFF.

The V gene is TRBV20-1, the J gene TRBJ2-7, with D possibly matching TRBD2 (6 bases). V was clipped by 4 bases and J by 3 bases, with 16 bases between them. Per germline, CDR1 DFQATT and CDR2 SNEGSKA (reference sequence). CDR3 length: 14 residues. The CDR3 here is CSATTRGLGYEQYF. DNA of the CDR3: TGCAGTGCTACCACACGGGGGTTGGGCTACGAGCAGTACTTC.

This clonotype was picked up many times. The CDR3 region is CSAIRDRALSPQHF. The CDR3 nucleotides read TGCAGTGCAATAAGGGACAGGGCGCTCTCGCCCCAGCATTTT. The J gene is TRBJ1-5, the V gene TRBV20-1; TRBD1 matches 9 bases. There are 14 residues in the CDR3. Germline V gene lookup returns CDR1 DFQATT and CDR2 SNEGSKA (reference sequence). Losses at the gene ends were 6 bases for V and 9 bases for J; bases not matched to a gene: 12.

Only a few counts were recorded for this clonotype. V and J are TRBV12-3 or TRBV12-4 and TRBJ2-7; 10 positions match TRBD2. V gave up 5 bases and J gave up 2 bases; unmatched junction bases: 12. This CDR3 has 17 residues. In DNA form, the CDR3 reads TGTGCCAGCAGTGATGGTGGGGCTAGCGGGAGTACCTACGAGCAGTACTTC. It is translated as CASSDGGASGSTYEQYF.

This clonotype was counted many times. The chain is built from TRBV24-1 and TRBJ2-1; D uncertain. The V end lost 3 bases, the J end lost 4 bases, and 12 bases lay between the germline ends. CDR1 is KGHDR and CDR2 is SFDVKD in the germline V gene. The CDR3 extends over 15 amino acids. The CDR3 protein is CATSDRQAPYNEQFF. DNA for the CDR3: TGTGCCACCAGTGATCGCCAAGCACCATACAATGAGCAGTTCTTC.

This clonotype was observed at least ten times. The V gene is TRBV20-1, the J gene TRBJ2-3, with 9 bases lining up with TRBD2. Trimming removed 0 bases from V and 5 bases from J; junction bases left unmatched: 6. CDR1 and CDR2 (germline): DFQATT, SNEGSKA (reference sequence). This CDR3 contains 15 residues. The CDR3 DNA is TGCAGTGCTAGAGATGGCGGGAGGGCAATAGATACGCAGTATTTT. Its translation: CSARDGGRAIDTQYF.

This clonotype was recorded at least ten times. The rearrangement uses TRBV6-5 and TRBJ1-1; the D gene is possibly TRBD1 (5 bases). Germline V lookup: CDR1 MNHEY, CDR2 SVGAGI. Trimming left V 8 bases short and J 5 bases short, with 15 bases between. The CDR3 consists of 13 residues. CDR3 nucleotides: TGTGCCAGCCTTCCTTTGGGGGGAACTGAAGCTTTCTTT. It is translated as CASLPLGGTEAFF.

This clonotype has at least ten counts. The chain links TRBV4-1 to TRBJ1-6; 8 positions agree with TRBD1. The V gene end was trimmed by 4 bases and the J gene end by 7 bases; junction bases not matched to a gene: 12. Germline lookup yields CDR1 MGHRA and CDR2 YSYEKL. There are 17 residues in the CDR3. CDR3 amino acids: CASSPKGTGEGNSPLHF. The CDR3 DNA is TGCGCCAGCAGCCCAAAGGGGACAGGCGAGGGGAATTCACCCCTCCACTTT.

The chain joins TRBV5-1 to TRBJ2-1, with a weak D call TRBD2 (7 bases). The CDR3 is made up of 15 amino acids. Looked up from germline, CDR1 is SGHRS and CDR2 is YFSETQ. Trimming removed 0 bases at V and 8 bases at J, with 15 bases between. Here the CDR3 reads CASSLGTGGYDEQFF. CDR3 coding DNA: TGCGCCAGCAGCTTGGGTACGGGGGGCTATGATGAGCAGTTCTTC.

Regarding this clonotype: This may come from a read error, since a much larger clone is one base off. The chain joins TRBV15 to TRBJ2-7; perhaps TRBD1 as D (6 bases). CDR1 and CDR2 from the germline V gene are LNHNV and YYDKDF (reference sequence). The CDR3 runs 15 residues. Trimming stripped 4 bases from V and 5 bases from J, with 18 bases between. As DNA, the CDR3 is TGTGCCACCAGCATAGTGGGGGCTAGAGCAGACGAGCAGTACTTC. This codes for CATSIVGARADEQYF. The entire variable domain, with the rest obtained from reference TRBV15 and TRBJ2-7, is as follows: DAMVIQNPRYQVTQFGKPVTLSCSQTLNHNVMYWYQQKSSQAPKLLFHYYDKDFNNEADTPDNFQSRRPNTSFCFLDIRSPGLGDTAMYLCATSIVGARADEQYFGPGTRLTVT.

Many counts were recorded for this clonotype. The V and J genes are TRBV5-5 and TRBJ2-1, with a weak D call TRBD2 (6 bases). CDR3 length equals 15 residues. Between the trimmed V and J ends, which lost 0 bases and 7 bases, there was a span of 14 bases. Germline V gives CDR1 SGHKS, CDR2 YYEKEE (reference sequence). The CDR3 DNA is TGTGCCAGCAGCTTGGTCCCGGGAGCAGGAAATGAGCAGTTCTTC. As protein: CASSLVPGAGNEQFF.

This clonotype was seen many times. The chain links TRBV5-1 to TRBJ1-2; possibly TRBD1 for D (5 bases). Germline V lookup: CDR1 SGHRS, CDR2 YFSETQ. This CDR3 has 15 residues. The ends were cut back, 4 bases at V and 0 bases at J, with 13 bases in the middle. The CDR3 DNA sequence: TGCGCCAGCAGCCGGGACGGATCAGCTAACTATGGCTACACCTTC. It codes for CASSRDGSANYGYTF.

About this clonotype itself: Since no conserved phenylalanine or tryptophan closes the CDR3, a read error is the likely cause. The DNA is omitted, as the CDR3 cannot be located on it reliably, and the CDR3 follows TCRdb's listing. This sequence joins TRBV3-1 and TRBJ2-1. CDR1 is LGHDT, CDR2 YNNKEL, per germline (reference sequence). The CDR3 totals 13 residues, both ends included. CDR3 amino acids: CASSQGVWSSTFS.

This clonotype was seen ten or more times. The chain links TRBV20-1 to TRBJ2-7; D is ambiguous. The CDR3 runs to 10 residues. CDR1 is DFQATT, CDR2 SNEGSKA, per germline (reference sequence). Trimming removed 3 bases at V and 5 bases at J, with 5 bases between. The CDR3, as DNA: TGCAGTGCTAGTCCTCACGAGCAGTACTTC. Translation gives CSASPHEQYF.

The chain has TRBV5-1 and TRBJ2-1; 9 bases map to TRBD2. Per germline, CDR1 SGHRS and CDR2 YFSETQ. The ends lost 4 bases at V and 0 bases at J; junction bases unmatched: 11. The CDR3 sequence is 18 residues long. The CDR3 nucleotides are TGCGCCAGCAGCCCGGAGGGGCTAGCGGGGCGCTCCTACAATGAGCAGTTCTTC. Its translation: CASSPEGLAGRSYNEQFF. The whole variable domain, remainder taken from reference TRBV5-1 and TRBJ2-1, is KAGVTQTPRYLIKTRGQQVTLSCSPISGHRSVSWYQQTPGQGLQFLFEYFSETQRNKGNFPGRFSGRQFSNSRSEMNVSTLELGDSALYLCASSPEGLAGRSYNEQFFGPGTRLTVL.

The V call is TRBV12-3 or TRBV12-4, the J call TRBJ2-6; D remains unclear. The V end lost 2 bases, the J end lost 7 bases, and 9 bases lay between the germline ends. The CDR3 covers 14 residues. CDR3 sequence reads: CASSLSGYANVLTF. CDR3 sequence (DNA): TGTGCCAGCAGTTTATCCGGGTATGCCAACGTCCTGACTTTC.

This clonotype came up many times. CDR3 sequence reads: CASSPAGLAYEQYF. As DNA, the CDR3 is TGTGCCAGCAGCCCAGCTGGTCTAGCCTACGAGCAGTACTTC. The V call is TRBV7-7, the J call TRBJ2-7, with unresolved D. Germline values: CDR1 SSHAT, CDR2 FNYEAQ (reference sequence). V was shortened by 5 bases and J by 2 bases, with 13 bases between the two germline ends. This CDR3 region has 14 residues.

J is TRBJ1-2 and V is TRBV25-1; D is possibly TRBD1 (5 bases). With 3 bases removed from V and 6 bases from J, the gap between germline ends came to 11 bases. This CDR3 comprises 13 residues. The germline V gene encodes CDR1 MGHDK and CDR2 SYGVNS. Here the CDR3 reads CASSEAGGDGYTF. The DNA of the CDR3 is TGTGCCAGCAGTGAGGCTGGGGGGGATGGCTACACCTTC.